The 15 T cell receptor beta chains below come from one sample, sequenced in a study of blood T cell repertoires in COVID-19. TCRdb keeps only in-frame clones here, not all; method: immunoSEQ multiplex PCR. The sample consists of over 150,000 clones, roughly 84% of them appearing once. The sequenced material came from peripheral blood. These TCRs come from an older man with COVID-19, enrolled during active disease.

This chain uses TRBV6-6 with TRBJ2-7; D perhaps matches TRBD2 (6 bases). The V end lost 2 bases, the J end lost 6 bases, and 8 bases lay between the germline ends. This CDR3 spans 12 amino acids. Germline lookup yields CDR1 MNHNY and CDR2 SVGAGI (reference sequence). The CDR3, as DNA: TGTGCCAGCAGTTACCGGGGGACCGAGCAGTACTTC. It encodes CASSYRGTEQYF.

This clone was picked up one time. CDR3 in amino acids: CASSPGGMTGELFF. Here the CDR3 DNA reads TGTGCCAGCAGCCCGGGGGGGATGACCGGGGAGCTGTTTTTT. V and J are TRBV9 and TRBJ2-2; TRBD2 matches at 8 bases. This CDR3 has 14 amino acids. The germline CDR1 and CDR2 sequences are SGDLS and YYNGEE. Unmatched junction bases numbered 4, after V lost 4 bases and J lost 5 bases.

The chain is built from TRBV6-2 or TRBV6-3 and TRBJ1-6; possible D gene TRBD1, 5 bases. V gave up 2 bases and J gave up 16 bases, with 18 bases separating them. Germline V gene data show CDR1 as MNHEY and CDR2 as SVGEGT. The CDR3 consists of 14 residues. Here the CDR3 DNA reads TGTGCCAGCAGTTACCAACCGACAGATTTAGTTCTCCACTTT. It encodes CASSYQPTDLVLHF.

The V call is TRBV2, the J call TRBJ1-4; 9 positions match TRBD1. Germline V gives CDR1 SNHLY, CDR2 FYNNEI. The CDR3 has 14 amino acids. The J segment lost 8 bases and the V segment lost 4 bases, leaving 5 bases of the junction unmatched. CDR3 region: CASSGTGAVEKLFF. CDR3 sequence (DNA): TGTGCCAGCAGTGGGACAGGGGCAGTGGAAAAACTGTTTTTT.

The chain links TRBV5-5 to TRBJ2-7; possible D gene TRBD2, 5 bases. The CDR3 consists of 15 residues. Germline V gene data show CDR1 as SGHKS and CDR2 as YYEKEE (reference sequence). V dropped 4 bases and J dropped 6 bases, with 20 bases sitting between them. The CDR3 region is CASSPSWTPQPEQYF. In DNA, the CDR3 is TGTGCCAGCAGCCCCTCATGGACTCCCCAGCCCGAGCAGTACTTC.

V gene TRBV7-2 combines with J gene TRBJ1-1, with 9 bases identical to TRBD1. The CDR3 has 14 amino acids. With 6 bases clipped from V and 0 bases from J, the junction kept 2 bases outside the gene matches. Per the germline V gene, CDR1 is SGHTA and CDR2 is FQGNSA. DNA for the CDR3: TGTGCCAGCAGTGGGACAGGGATGAACACTGAAGCTTTCTTT. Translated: CASSGTGMNTEAFF.

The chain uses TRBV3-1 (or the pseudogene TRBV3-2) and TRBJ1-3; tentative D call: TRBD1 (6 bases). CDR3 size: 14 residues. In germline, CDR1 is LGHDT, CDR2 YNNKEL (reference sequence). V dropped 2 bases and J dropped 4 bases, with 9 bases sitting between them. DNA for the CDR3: TGTGCCAGCAGCCAAACAGGGTCAGGAAACACCATATATTTT. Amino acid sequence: CASSQTGSGNTIYF.

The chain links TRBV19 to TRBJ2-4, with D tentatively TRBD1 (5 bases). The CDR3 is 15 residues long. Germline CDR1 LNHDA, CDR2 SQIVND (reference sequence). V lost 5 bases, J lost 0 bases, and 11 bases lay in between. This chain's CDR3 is CASSARVLAKNIQYF. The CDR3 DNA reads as TGTGCCAGTAGTGCCAGGGTACTAGCCAAAAACATTCAGTACTTC.

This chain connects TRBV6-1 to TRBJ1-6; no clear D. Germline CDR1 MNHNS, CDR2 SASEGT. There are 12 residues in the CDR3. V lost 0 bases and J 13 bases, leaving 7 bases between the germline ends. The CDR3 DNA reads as TGTGCCAGCAGTGAAGCTTGGGCCCCCCTCCACTTT. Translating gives CASSEAWAPLHF.

CDR3 region: CASTKGAGGEGTQYF. CDR3 coding DNA: TGTGCCAGTACCAAGGGAGCGGGGGGGGAAGGTACGCAGTATTTT. The genes are TRBV19 and TRBJ2-3, with 10 bases fitting TRBD2. This CDR3 region has 15 residues. CDR1 is LNHDA and CDR2 is SQIVND in the germline V gene (reference sequence). With 7 bases clipped from V and 8 bases from J, the junction kept 12 bases outside the gene matches.

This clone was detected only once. CDR3 DNA sequence: TGTGCCAGCAGCTTGGGGGACAGGGACTATGGCTACACCTTC. Protein: CASSLGDRDYGYTF. The chain carries TRBV11-3 and TRBJ1-2; 9 positions match TRBD1. Germline assignment: CDR1 SGHNT and CDR2 YENEEA. Losses at the gene ends were 3 bases for V and 3 bases for J; bases not matched to a gene: 2. This CDR3 region has 14 residues.

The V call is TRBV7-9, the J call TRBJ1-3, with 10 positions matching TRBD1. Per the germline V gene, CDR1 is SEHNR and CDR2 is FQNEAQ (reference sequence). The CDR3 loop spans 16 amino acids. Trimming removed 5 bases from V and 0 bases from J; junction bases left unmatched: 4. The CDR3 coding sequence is TGTGCCAGCAGCACGGACAGGGGGTCCTCTGGAAACACCATATATTTT. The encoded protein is CASSTDRGSSGNTIYF.

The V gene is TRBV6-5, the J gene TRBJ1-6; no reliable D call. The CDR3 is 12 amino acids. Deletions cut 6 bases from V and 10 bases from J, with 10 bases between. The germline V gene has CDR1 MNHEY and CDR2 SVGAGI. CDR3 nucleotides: TGTGCCAGCAGCGACAACGGCTCACCCCTCCACTTT. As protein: CASSDNGSPLHF.

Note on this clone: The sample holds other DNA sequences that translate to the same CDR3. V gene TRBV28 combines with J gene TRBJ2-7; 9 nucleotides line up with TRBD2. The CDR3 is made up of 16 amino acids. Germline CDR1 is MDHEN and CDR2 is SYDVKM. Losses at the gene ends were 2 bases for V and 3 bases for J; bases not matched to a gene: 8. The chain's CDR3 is CASSLTGGGGLYEQYF. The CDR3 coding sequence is TGTGCCAGCAGTTTAACAGGCGGGGGGGGGCTCTACGAGCAGTACTTC.

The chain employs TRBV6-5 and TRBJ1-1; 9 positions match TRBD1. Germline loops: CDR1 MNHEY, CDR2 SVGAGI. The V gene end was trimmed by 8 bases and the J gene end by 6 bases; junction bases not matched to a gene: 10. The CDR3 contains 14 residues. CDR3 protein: CASHRDRVRAEAFF. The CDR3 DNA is TGTGCCAGCCACCGGGACAGGGTGAGGGCTGAAGCTTTCTTT.